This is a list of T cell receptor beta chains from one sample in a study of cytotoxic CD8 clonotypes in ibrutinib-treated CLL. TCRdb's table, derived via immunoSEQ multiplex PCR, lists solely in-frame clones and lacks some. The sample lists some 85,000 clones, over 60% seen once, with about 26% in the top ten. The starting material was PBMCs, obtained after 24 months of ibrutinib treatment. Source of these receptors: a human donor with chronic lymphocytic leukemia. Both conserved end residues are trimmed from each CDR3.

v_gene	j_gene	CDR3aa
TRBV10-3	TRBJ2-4	AISGAEHLAKNIQY
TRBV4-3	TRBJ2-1	ASSPTVRVNNEQF
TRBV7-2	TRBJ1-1	ASNHPGPEAF
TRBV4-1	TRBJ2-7	ASSQERASGKQNYEQY
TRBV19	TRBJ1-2	ASRWTGDGYT
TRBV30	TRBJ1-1	AYHPGAGLGTEAF
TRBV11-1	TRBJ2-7	ASSYYRGFYEQY
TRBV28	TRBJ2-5	ASSFQRTSGRIVTQY
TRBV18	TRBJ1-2	ASSPPRRHLEGPYGYT
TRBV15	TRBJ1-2	ATSRDGIYGYT
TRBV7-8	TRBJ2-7	ASSVLYEQY
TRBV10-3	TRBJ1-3	AISENFNSGNTIY
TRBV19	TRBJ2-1	ASSSTSGRAGEQF
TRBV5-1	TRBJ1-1	ASSFTGEVTEAF
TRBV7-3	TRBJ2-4	ASTINGQGDIQY
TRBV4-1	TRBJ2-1	ASSQDSGVGYNEQF
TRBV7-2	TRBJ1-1	ASSVLGGDRGTEAF
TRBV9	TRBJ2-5	ASSTRVGSQETQY
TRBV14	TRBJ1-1	ASSRQTTEAF
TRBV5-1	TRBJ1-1	ASSSYPGTVNTEAF
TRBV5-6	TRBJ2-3	ASSPGERGIDTQY
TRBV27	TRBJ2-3	ASSLRLPGGADTQY
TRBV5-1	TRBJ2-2	ASSLLADPNTGELF
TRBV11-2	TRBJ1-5	ASSLDRLSDYSNQPQH
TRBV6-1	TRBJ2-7	ASEGTSSYEQY
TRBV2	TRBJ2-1	ASSDLAGMGPREQF
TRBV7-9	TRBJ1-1	ASSLRGTDTEAF